This T cell receptor (beta chain) was observed in a study of T cell clones after liver transplantation. Study-wide context: Patients counted as tolerant after at least one year off all immunosuppression, enzymes not exceeding twice normal.

The method was immunoSEQ multiplex PCR; TCRdb's version includes in-frame clones alone and lacks a portion of them. The sample holds around 110,000 clones, 90% seen once. CDR1 and CDR2 (germline): SGHNT, YYREEE (reference sequence). The CDR3 loop spans 16 amino acids. V lost 4 bases to trimming and J lost 0 bases; unmatched junction nucleotides: 5. The material was CD4+ T cells from blood, obtained 12 months after liver transplant. This chain joins TRBV5-4 and TRBJ2-1; 9 bases match TRBD2. This receptor was taken from a human patient who received a liver transplant. T cells may partly derive from the graft donor. The DNA of the CDR3 is TGTGCCAGCAGCCTGACTAGCGGAGCCTCCTACAATGAGCAGTTCTTC. This encodes CASSLTSGASYNEQFF.